The rows below give T cell receptor beta chains drawn from one sample of a study of response to subunit inactivated influenza vaccine. TCRdb re-called the RT-PCR reads through MiXCR, storing one row per CDR3 protein. This sample has about 800,000 distinct CDR3 sequences, with 21% found just once. Sequencing was performed on PBMCs from blood, taken 5 days after vaccination. The receptor set was obtained from a man in his fifties who received an inactivated influenza vaccine. Each CDR3 is given with its conserved first and last residue. The order of the fields is J gene, V gene, CDR3 protein.

j_gene: TRBJ2-7; v_gene: TRBV5-4; CDR3aa: CASSPNRAPAYEQYF
j_gene: TRBJ2-1; v_gene: TRBV12-3/TRBV12-4; CDR3aa: CASSFSEGDHEQFF
j_gene: TRBJ2-1; v_gene: TRBV6-8; CDR3aa: CASSYSPLAGGPVNEQFF
j_gene: TRBJ1-6; v_gene: TRBV7-2; CDR3aa: CASSPAQGGYSPLHF
j_gene: TRBJ2-1; v_gene: TRBV12-3/TRBV12-4; CDR3aa: CASRPTSGDYNEQFF
j_gene: TRBJ2-7; v_gene: TRBV20-1; CDR3aa: CSARPLTGPLLEQYF
j_gene: TRBJ2-7; v_gene: TRBV20-1; CDR3aa: CSAGPTGTPYEQYF
j_gene: TRBJ2-5; v_gene: TRBV2; CDR3aa: CASSVDPANTKGTQYF
j_gene: TRBJ1-2; v_gene: TRBV20-1; CDR3aa: CSASSPNYGYTF
j_gene: TRBJ1-1; v_gene: TRBV20-1; CDR3aa: CSANGRGNQGRTEAFF
j_gene: TRBJ2-7; v_gene: TRBV5-1; CDR3aa: CASSFDRPIYEQYF
j_gene: TRBJ1-5; v_gene: TRBV6-5; CDR3aa: CASSYYTGQPQHF
j_gene: TRBJ1-1; v_gene: TRBV5-1; CDR3aa: CASSLDGTGTEAFF
j_gene: TRBJ2-3; v_gene: TRBV7-2; CDR3aa: CASSPLARDTQYF
j_gene: TRBJ2-1; v_gene: TRBV10-3; CDR3aa: CAISEFGGNSYNEQFF
j_gene: TRBJ2-1; v_gene: TRBV4-1; CDR3aa: CASSQRTSGGQIYNEQFF
j_gene: TRBJ2-5; v_gene: TRBV7-9; CDR3aa: CASSPGIRRETQYF
j_gene: TRBJ2-2; v_gene: TRBV2; CDR3aa: CASSYQGAVTGELFF
j_gene: TRBJ2-3; v_gene: TRBV4-1; CDR3aa: CASSKGQGERADTQYF
j_gene: TRBJ1-5; v_gene: TRBV6-1; CDR3aa: CASRQGSKGNQPQHF
j_gene: TRBJ1-1; v_gene: TRBV4-3; CDR3aa: CASSQDPGLDTEAFF
j_gene: TRBJ2-2; v_gene: TRBV2; CDR3aa: CARRDYRGTGELFF
j_gene: TRBJ2-4; v_gene: TRBV20-1; CDR3aa: CSARTRFQHIQYF
j_gene: TRBJ2-1; v_gene: TRBV7-8; CDR3aa: CASNLAGGEQFF
j_gene: TRBJ2-3; v_gene: TRBV9; CDR3aa: CASSRGSRGGSSTDTQYF
j_gene: TRBJ2-1; v_gene: TRBV7-2; CDR3aa: CASSSQGYSYNEQFF